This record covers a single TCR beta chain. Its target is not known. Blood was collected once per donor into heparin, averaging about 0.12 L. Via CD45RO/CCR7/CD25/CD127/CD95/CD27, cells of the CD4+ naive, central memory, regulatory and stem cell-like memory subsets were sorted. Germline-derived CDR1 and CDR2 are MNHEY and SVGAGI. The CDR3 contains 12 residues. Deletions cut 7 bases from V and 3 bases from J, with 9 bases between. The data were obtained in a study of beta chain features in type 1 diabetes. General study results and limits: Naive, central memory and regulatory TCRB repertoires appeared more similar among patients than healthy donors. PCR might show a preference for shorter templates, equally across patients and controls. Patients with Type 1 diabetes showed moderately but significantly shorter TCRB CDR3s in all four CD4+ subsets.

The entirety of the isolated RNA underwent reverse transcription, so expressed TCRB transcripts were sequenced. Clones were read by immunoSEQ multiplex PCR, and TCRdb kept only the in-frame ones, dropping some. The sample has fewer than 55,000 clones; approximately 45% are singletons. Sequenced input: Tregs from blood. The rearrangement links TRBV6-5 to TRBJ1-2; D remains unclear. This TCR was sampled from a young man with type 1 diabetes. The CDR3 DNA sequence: TGTGCCAGCAATGTGGGAGACTATGGCTACACCTTC. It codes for CASNVGDYGYTF.